This T cell receptor beta chain appears in the sequencing data of a study of identical twins. This clonotype was observed at least ten times. Germline loops: CDR1 SGHDN, CDR2 FVKESK. This CDR3 has 12 residues. The V gene lost 5 bases and the J gene lost 6 bases, with 9 bases spanning the gap. Each CDR3 protein gets one entry after TCRdb re-called the 5' RACE reads with MiXCR. The table has 400,000 to 500,000 distinct CDR3 sequences, less than 20% seen once. The sample consisted of naive T cells sorted from blood. The gene calls are TRBV14 and TRBJ2-3; D uncertain. The sequence was obtained from a man aged 45-65 years in good health. The CDR3 sequence is CASSTTRDTQYF. CDR3 coding DNA: TGTGCCAGCAGCACAACAAGGGATACGCAGTATTTT. The full variable domain, completed using reference TRBV14 and TRBJ2-3, is EAGVTQFPSHSVIEKGQTVTLRCDPISGHDNLYWYRRVMGKEIKFLLHFVKESKQDESGMPNNRFLAERTGGTYSTLKVQPAELEDSGVYFCASSTTRDTQYFGPGTRLTVL.